Shown below are 21 T cell receptor beta chains from a single sample sequenced in a study of blood T cell repertoires in COVID-19. The table came from immunoSEQ multiplex PCR; TCRdb's copy has only in-frame clones and leaves some out. The sample includes a few hundred thousand clones, around 87% of them seen just once. Source material: peripheral blood. These receptors originate from a woman between 65 and 79 years old with active or convalescent COVID-19.

This clone was seen a handful of times. V gene TRBV7-9 combines with J gene TRBJ2-1; weak D call: TRBD2 (5 bases). Per germline, CDR1 SEHNR and CDR2 FQNEAQ (reference sequence). Trimming removed 3 bases at V and 9 bases at J, with 18 bases between. CDR3 length: 15 amino acids. The DNA of the CDR3 is TGTGCCAGCAGCTTCGGAGGATTGGCGAATGGTGAGCAGTTCTTC. It encodes CASSFGGLANGEQFF.

The chain links TRBV6-5 to TRBJ1-2, with D uncertain. The CDR3 spans 15 residues. The V end was cut by 1 base, the J end by 6 bases, with 15 bases between. The germline V gene encodes CDR1 MNHEY and CDR2 SVGAGI. This CDR3 is CASSYFVGGSHGYTF. CDR3 sequence (DNA): TGTGCCAGCAGTTACTTTGTGGGAGGGAGTCATGGCTACACCTTC.

This chain joins TRBV7-3 and TRBJ1-2; 8 bases line up with TRBD1. The length of the CDR3 is 14 residues. Per germline, CDR1 SGHTA and CDR2 FQGTGA. The V gene end was trimmed by 3 bases and the J gene end by 2 bases; junction bases not matched to a gene: 2. CDR3 DNA: TGTGCCAGCAGCTTGACAGGGGCAAACTATGGCTACACCTTC. Translation gives CASSLTGANYGYTF. Full variable domain (rest looked up from reference TRBV7-3 and TRBJ1-2): GAGVSQTPSNKVTEKGKYVELRCDPISGHTALYWYRQSLGQGPEFLIYFQGTGAADDSGLPNDRFFAVRPEGSVSTLKIQRTERGDSAVYLCASSLTGANYGYTFGSGTRLTVV.

The chain recombines TRBV18 with TRBJ1-2; 10 positions agree with TRBD1. The CDR3 extends over 13 amino acids. CDR1 KGHSH and CDR2 LQKENI come from the germline V gene. The V gene end was trimmed by 2 bases and the J gene end by 10 bases; junction bases not matched to a gene: 4. CDR3 loop: CASSPSTGGTYTF. CDR3 nucleotides: TGTGCCAGCTCACCATCGACAGGGGGCACCTACACCTTC.

This rearrangement joins TRBV4-1 to TRBJ1-1; 8 nucleotides align to TRBD1. CDR1 and CDR2 from the germline V gene are MGHRA and YSYEKL. This CDR3 has 16 amino acids. V shed 1 base, J shed 1 base, and the junction held 5 bases outside the gene matches. This chain's CDR3 is CASSQANTGGNTEAFF. The CDR3 nucleotides are TGCGCCAGCAGCCAAGCAAATACAGGGGGGAACACTGAAGCTTTCTTT.

This chain uses TRBV7-8 with TRBJ1-4; TRBD1 aligns across 12 bases. The CDR3 sequence is 17 residues long. Germline CDR1 and CDR2: SGHVS and FQNEAQ. Trimming removed 4 bases from V and 7 bases from J; junction bases left unmatched: 10. This CDR3 is CASSSSGTGGAVEKLFF. For the CDR3, the DNA is TGTGCCAGCAGCTCAAGTGGGACAGGGGGCGCAGTTGAAAAACTGTTTTTT.

CDR3 amino acids: CASSFGAGGGNQPQHF. In DNA, the CDR3 is TGTGCCAGCAGCTTTGGAGCGGGTGGGGGGAATCAGCCCCAGCATTTT. The rearrangement links TRBV5-6 to TRBJ1-5; possible D gene TRBD1, 5 bases. In germline, CDR1 is SGHDT, CDR2 YYEEEE. This CDR3 region has 16 residues. Trimming took off 2 bases at V and 4 bases at J, with 16 bases between the two ends.

CDR3 in amino acids: CASSLVGTGAPDTEAFF. The CDR3 nucleotides read TGTGCCAGCAGCTTGGTAGGAACAGGAGCCCCGGACACTGAAGCTTTCTTT. The V call is TRBV5-6, the J call TRBJ1-1; weak D call: TRBD1 (5 bases). The V end lost 0 bases, the J end lost 3 bases, and 18 bases lay between the germline ends. The CDR3 loop spans 17 amino acids. Germline CDR1 is SGHDT and CDR2 is YYEEEE.

This clone was picked up one time. The J gene is TRBJ2-7, the V gene TRBV6-6; 7 nucleotides line up with TRBD1. CDR1 is MNHNY and CDR2 is SVGAGI in the germline V gene (reference sequence). The ends lost 6 bases at V and 2 bases at J; junction bases unmatched: 13. The CDR3 extends over 16 amino acids. CDR3 bases: TGTGCCAGCAGAAAACTAAAGGGACAGCGGACCTACGAGCAGTACTTC. This translates into CASRKLKGQRTYEQYF.

This clone occurred once. V usage is TRBV27 and J usage is TRBJ1-1; a possible D gene is TRBD1 (5 bases). The V end lost 8 bases, the J end lost 1 base, and 11 bases lay between the germline ends. CDR1 is MNHEY, CDR2 SMNVEV, per germline (reference sequence). The CDR3 runs to 13 residues. The CDR3 DNA is TGTGCCAGCGTCACCAGGGAGAACACTGAAGCTTTCTTT. It translates to CASVTRENTEAFF.

As regards this clone: Other DNA sequences in this sample translate to the same CDR3. The chain couples TRBV19 to TRBJ1-5; the D is unclear. V lost 1 base, J lost 4 bases, and 8 bases lay in between. The germline gives CDR1 LNHDA, CDR2 SQIVND (reference sequence). This CDR3 is 14 amino acids long. CDR3 loop: CASSIVERNQPQHF. CDR3 DNA sequence: TGTGCCAGTAGTATAGTCGAGAGAAATCAGCCCCAGCATTTT.

The chain carries TRBV5-1 and TRBJ1-5; D might be TRBD1 (5 bases). Trimming pared 2 bases from V and 3 bases from J, leaving 12 bases between. The CDR3 consists of 15 residues. Germline V CDR1 and CDR2: SGHRS, YFSETQ. The CDR3 coding sequence is TGCGCCAGCAGCTTAGGGGAAATAGACAATCAGCCCCAGCATTTT. Its translation: CASSLGEIDNQPQHF.

V gene TRBV11-3 combines with J gene TRBJ2-3; D not resolved. The germline CDR1 and CDR2 sequences are SGHNT and YENEEA. The CDR3 loop spans 13 amino acids. The ends were cut back, 5 bases at V and 3 bases at J, with 9 bases in the middle. The CDR3: CASSLRRTDTQYF. The CDR3 coding sequence is TGTGCCAGCAGCCTACGTCGAACAGATACGCAGTATTTT.

J is TRBJ1-5 and V is TRBV7-8; D unclear. The germline V gene encodes CDR1 SGHVS and CDR2 FQNEAQ. V lost 4 bases and J lost 4, with 17 bases in between. CDR3 size: 16 residues. The CDR3 loop reads CASSSVRPPENQPQHF. CDR3 sequence (DNA): TGTGCCAGCAGCTCCGTGAGGCCCCCAGAGAATCAGCCCCAGCATTTT.

This clone was recorded only once. J is TRBJ2-7 and V is TRBV7-9; TRBD1 matches at 11 bases. The CDR3 has 15 amino acids. Germline trimming cut 3 bases from V and 4 bases from J; bases unmatched to any gene: 5. CDR1 SEHNR and CDR2 FQNEAQ come from the germline V gene (reference sequence). The CDR3 coding sequence is TGTGCCAGCAGCTTCACGGGACAGGGGGAGTACGAGCAGTACTTC. Translating gives CASSFTGQGEYEQYF. The full variable domain, rest sourced from reference TRBV7-9 and TRBJ2-7, is DTGVSQNPRHKITKRGQNVTFRCDPISEHNRLYWYRQTLGQGPEFLTYFQNEAQLEKSRLLSDRFSAERPKGSFSTLEIQRTEQGDSAMYLCASSFTGQGEYEQYFGPGTRLTVT.

The chain joins TRBV6-6 to TRBJ2-4; 9 bases line up with TRBD1. Germline trimming cut 6 bases from V and 3 bases from J; bases unmatched to any gene: 18. CDR3 length: 19 residues. Looked up from germline, CDR1 is MNHNY and CDR2 is SVGAGI (reference sequence). CDR3 coding DNA: TGTGCCAGCAGCTCGGGACAGGGAGGAGCAGGTTCAGTCAAAAACATTCAGTACTTC. It codes for CASSSGQGGAGSVKNIQYF.

V gene TRBV19 combines with J gene TRBJ1-2; D remains ambiguous. Germline V gene sequence: CDR1 LNHDA, CDR2 SQIVND (reference sequence). Deletions cut 5 bases from V and 4 bases from J, with 11 bases between. The length of the CDR3 is 13 residues. The CDR3 DNA sequence: TGTGCCAGTAGTCCCGGGAACCCCTATGGCTACACCTTC. Encoded protein: CASSPGNPYGYTF.

The chain joins TRBV4-1 to TRBJ2-1, with TRBD2 identical over 11 bases. The V gene's germline CDR1 is MGHRA and CDR2 YSYEKL. Losses at the gene ends were 1 base for V and 4 bases for J; bases not matched to a gene: 3. CDR3 size: 16 residues. The DNA of the CDR3 is TGCGCCAGCAGCCAAGGCCCTAGCGGGGGGTACAATGAGCAGTTCTTC. It specifies CASSQGPSGGYNEQFF.

This rearrangement joins TRBV7-6 to TRBJ1-4; D is unclear. Germline V gives CDR1 SGHVS, CDR2 FNYEAQ. The CDR3 sequence is 13 residues long. V lost 3 bases and J 1 base, leaving 3 bases between the germline ends. DNA for the CDR3: TGTGCCAGCAGCTTGAGAACTAATGAAAAACTGTTTTTT. It is translated as CASSLRTNEKLFF.

V gene TRBV25-1 combines with J gene TRBJ1-1, with 10 positions matching TRBD1. The CDR3 is 14 amino acids. Looked up from germline, CDR1 is MGHDK and CDR2 is SYGVNS. V lost 4 bases to trimming and J lost 5 bases; unmatched junction nucleotides: 4. Here the CDR3 reads CASSVEDRGTEAFF. The DNA for the CDR3 is TGTGCCAGCAGTGTGGAGGACAGGGGGACTGAAGCTTTCTTT.

V and J are TRBV5-4 and TRBJ2-5, with 12 bases lining up with TRBD2. V gave up 4 bases and J gave up 5 bases; unmatched junction bases: 6. Germline V gene data show CDR1 as SGHNT and CDR2 as YYREEE (reference sequence). This CDR3 comprises 15 residues. CDR3 nucleotides: TGTGCCAGCAGCCCCGAGGGGACTAGCGGGGAGACCCAGTACTTC. This encodes CASSPEGTSGETQYF.